This TCR beta chain was obtained from a study of blood T cell repertoires in COVID-19. Study-level information: Nucleic acid was either cDNA or gDNA, and it came from T cells, B-cell-depleted T cells, or PBMCs.

This clone was observed a handful of times. Participants, about 18 to 90 years old, spanned fewer than 30 US areas. This CDR3 contains 13 residues. The germline V and J ends were trimmed by 8 bases and 4 bases, with 14 bases remaining between them. CDR1 is KGHSH and CDR2 is LQKENI in the germline V gene. Generated by immunoSEQ multiplex PCR, the TCRdb table keeps only in-frame clones and is missing some. The sample contains about 350,000 clones, more than 85% of which appear only once. What was sequenced was PBMCs or T cells enriched from blood (not recorded which). This TCR was recovered from a woman in her twenties or thirties who had recovered from COVID-19. This sequence joins TRBV18 and TRBJ1-1, with D maybe TRBD1 (6 bases). CDR3 amino acids: CASAHREITEAFF. The CDR3 region has the DNA TGTGCCAGCGCCCACAGGGAGATCACTGAAGCTTTCTTT.